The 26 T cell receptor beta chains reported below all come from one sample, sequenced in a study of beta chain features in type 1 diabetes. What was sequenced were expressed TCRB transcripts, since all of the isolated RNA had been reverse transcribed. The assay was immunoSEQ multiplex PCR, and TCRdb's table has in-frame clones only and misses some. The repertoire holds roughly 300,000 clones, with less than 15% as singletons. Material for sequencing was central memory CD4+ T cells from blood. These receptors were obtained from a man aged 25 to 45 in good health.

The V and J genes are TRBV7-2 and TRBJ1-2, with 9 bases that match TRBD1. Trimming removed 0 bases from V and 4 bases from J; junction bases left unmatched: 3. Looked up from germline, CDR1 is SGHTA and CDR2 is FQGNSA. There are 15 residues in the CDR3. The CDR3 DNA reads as TGTGCCAGCAGCTTAGCGGGACAGGGCGTCTATGGCTACACCTTC. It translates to CASSLAGQGVYGYTF.

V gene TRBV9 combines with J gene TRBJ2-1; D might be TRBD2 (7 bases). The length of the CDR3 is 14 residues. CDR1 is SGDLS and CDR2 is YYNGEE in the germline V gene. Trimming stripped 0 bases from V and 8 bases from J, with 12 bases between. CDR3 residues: CASSVVLGGHEQFF. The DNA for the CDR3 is TGTGCCAGCAGCGTAGTGCTCGGGGGGCATGAGCAGTTCTTC.

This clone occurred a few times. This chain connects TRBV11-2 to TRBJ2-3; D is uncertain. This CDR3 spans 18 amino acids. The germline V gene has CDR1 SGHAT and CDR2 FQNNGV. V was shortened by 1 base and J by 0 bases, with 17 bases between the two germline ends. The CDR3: CASSLVRPSMFSTDTQYF. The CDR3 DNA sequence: TGTGCCAGCAGCTTAGTCAGGCCCAGTATGTTTAGCACAGATACGCAGTATTTT.

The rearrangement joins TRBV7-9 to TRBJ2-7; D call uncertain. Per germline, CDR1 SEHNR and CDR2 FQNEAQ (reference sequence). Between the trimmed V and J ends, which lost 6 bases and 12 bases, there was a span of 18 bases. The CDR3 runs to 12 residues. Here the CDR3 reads CASSPDVGYLYF. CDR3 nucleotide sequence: TGTGCCAGCAGTCCAGATGTGGGGTATCTGTACTTC.

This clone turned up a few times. CDR3 bases: TGTGCCAGTAGTATAAGGGCAGCGGTCTCCTCCGCCTACACCTTC. Translation gives CASSIRAAVSSAYTF. The chain carries TRBV19 and TRBJ1-2, with D unclear. This CDR3 region has 15 residues. The V and J ends lost 2 bases and 10 bases respectively, with 20 bases between them. Germline CDR1 and CDR2: LNHDA and SQIVND (reference sequence).

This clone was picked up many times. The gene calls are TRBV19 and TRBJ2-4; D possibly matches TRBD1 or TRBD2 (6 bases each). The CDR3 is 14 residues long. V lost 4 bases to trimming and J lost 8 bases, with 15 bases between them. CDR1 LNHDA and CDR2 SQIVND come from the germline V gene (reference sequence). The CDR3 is CASSTGYREDIQYF. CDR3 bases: TGTGCCAGTAGTACTGGCTACAGGGAGGACATTCAGTACTTC.

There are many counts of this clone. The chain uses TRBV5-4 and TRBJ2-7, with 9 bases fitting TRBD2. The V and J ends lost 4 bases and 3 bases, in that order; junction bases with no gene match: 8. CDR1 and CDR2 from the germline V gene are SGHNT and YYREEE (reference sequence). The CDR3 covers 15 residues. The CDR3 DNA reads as TGTGCCAGCAGCCTAGAGCGGGGGGCTAGCTACGAGCAGTACTTC. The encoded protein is CASSLERGASYEQYF.

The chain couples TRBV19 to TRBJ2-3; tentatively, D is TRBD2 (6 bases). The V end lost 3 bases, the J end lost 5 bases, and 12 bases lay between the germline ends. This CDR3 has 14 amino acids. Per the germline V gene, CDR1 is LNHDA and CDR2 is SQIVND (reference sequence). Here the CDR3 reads CASSIRVGGDTQYF. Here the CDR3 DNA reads TGTGCCAGTAGTATCCGAGTGGGAGGAGATACGCAGTATTTT.

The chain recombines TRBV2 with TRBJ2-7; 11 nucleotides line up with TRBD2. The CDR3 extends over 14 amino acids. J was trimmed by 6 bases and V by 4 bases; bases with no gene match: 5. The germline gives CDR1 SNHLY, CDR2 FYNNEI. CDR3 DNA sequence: TGTGCCAGCAGTGCGTTAGCGGGGGGGAGCGAGCAGTACTTC. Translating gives CASSALAGGSEQYF.

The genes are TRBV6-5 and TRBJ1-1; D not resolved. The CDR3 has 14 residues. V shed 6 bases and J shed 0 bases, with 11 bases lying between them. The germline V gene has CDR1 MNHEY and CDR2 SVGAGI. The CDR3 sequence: CASRRLQLNTEAFF. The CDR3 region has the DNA TGTGCCAGCAGGAGGTTACAGTTGAACACTGAAGCTTTCTTT.

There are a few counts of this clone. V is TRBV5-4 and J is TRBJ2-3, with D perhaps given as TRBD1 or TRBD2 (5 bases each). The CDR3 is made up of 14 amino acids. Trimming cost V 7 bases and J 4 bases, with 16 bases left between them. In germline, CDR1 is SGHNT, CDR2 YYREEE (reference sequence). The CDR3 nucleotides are TGTGCCAGCCTCCTGTGGGACGGGGCAGATACGCAGTATTTT. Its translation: CASLLWDGADTQYF.

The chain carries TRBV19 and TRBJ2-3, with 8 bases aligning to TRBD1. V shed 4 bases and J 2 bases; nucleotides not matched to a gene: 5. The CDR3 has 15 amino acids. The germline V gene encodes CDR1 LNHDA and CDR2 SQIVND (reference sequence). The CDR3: CASSTHRGITDTQYF. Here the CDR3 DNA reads TGTGCCAGTAGTACCCACAGGGGGATCACAGATACGCAGTATTTT.

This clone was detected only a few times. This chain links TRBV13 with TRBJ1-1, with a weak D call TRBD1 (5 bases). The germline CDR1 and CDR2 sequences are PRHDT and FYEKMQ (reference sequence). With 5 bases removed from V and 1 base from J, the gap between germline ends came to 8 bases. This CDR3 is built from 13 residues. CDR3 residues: CASSRTGNTEAFF. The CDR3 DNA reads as TGTGCCAGCAGCCGAACAGGGAACACTGAAGCTTTCTTT.

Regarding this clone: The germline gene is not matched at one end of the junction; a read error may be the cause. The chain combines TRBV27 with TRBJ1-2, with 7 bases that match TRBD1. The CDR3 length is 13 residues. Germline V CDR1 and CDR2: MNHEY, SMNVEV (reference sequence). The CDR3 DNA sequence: TGTGCCACCAGTGATTCAGCAGGGGGTGGCTACACCTTC. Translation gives CATSDSAGGGYTF.

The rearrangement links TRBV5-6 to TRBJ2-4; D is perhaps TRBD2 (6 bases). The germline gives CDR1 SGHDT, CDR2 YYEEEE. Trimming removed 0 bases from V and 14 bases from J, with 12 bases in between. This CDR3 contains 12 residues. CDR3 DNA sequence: TGTGCCAGCAGCTTGGTGTCTAGCGCGAAGTACTTC. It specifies CASSLVSSAKYF. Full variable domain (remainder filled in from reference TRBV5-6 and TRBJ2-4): DAGVTQSPTHLIKTRGQQVTLRCSPKSGHDTVSWYQQALGQGPQFIFQYYEEEERQRGNFPDRFSGHQFPNYSSELNVNALLLGDSALYLCASSLVSSAKYFGAGTRLSVL.

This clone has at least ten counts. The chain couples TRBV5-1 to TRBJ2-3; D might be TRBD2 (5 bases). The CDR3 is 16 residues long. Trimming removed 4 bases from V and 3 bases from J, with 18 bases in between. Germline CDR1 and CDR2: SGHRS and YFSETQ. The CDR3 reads CASSPTSQRMTDTQYF. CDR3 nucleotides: TGCGCCAGCAGCCCGACAAGTCAGCGGATGACAGATACGCAGTATTTT.

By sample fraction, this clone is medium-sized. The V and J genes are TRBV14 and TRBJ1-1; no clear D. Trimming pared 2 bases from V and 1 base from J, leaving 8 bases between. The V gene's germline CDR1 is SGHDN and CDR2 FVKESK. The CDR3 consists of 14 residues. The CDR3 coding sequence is TGTGCCAGCAGCCAAAGAATGAGGAACACTGAAGCTTTCTTT. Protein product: CASSQRMRNTEAFF.

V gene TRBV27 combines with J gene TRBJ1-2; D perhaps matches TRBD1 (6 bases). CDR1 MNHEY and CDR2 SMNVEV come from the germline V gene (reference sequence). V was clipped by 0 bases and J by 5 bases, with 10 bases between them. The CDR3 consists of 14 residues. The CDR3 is CASSLSGGVYGYTF. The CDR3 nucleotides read TGTGCCAGCAGTTTATCAGGGGGTGTGTATGGCTACACCTTC.

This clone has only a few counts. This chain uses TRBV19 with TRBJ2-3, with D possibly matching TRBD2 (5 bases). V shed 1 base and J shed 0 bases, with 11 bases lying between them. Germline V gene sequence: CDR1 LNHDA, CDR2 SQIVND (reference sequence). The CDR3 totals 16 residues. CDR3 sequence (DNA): TGTGCCAGTAGTATAGTGGCTAGCCTAAGCACAGATACGCAGTATTTT. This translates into CASSIVASLSTDTQYF. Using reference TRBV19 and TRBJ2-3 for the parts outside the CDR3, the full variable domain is DGGITQSPKYLFRKEGQNVTLSCEQNLNHDAMYWYRQDPGQGLRLIYYSQIVNDFQKGDIAEGYSVSREKKESFPLTVTSAQKNPTAFYLCASSIVASLSTDTQYFGPGTRLTVL.

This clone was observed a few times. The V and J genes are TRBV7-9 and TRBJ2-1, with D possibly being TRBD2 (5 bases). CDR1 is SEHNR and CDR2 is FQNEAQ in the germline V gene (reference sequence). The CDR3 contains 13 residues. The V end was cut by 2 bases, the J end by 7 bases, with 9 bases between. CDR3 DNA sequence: TGTGCCAGCAGCTTACCACTAGTTAATGAGCAGTTCTTC. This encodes CASSLPLVNEQFF.

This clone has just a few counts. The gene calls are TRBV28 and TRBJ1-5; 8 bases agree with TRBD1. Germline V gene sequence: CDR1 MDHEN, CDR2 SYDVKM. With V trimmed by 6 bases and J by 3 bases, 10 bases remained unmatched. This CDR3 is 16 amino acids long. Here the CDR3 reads CASSDLRTGYNQPQHF. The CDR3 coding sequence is TGTGCCAGCAGCGACCTAAGGACAGGGTACAATCAGCCCCAGCATTTT.

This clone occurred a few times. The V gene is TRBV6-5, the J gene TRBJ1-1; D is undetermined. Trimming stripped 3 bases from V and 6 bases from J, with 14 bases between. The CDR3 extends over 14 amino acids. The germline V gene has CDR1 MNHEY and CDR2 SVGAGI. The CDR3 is CASSYGFSFPEAFF. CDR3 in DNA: TGTGCCAGCAGTTATGGTTTCTCGTTTCCTGAAGCTTTCTTT.

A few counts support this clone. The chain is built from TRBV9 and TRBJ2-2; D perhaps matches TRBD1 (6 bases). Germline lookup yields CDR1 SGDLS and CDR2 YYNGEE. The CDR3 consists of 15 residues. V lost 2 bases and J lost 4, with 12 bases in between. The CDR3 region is CASSVGWTVTGELFF. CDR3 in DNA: TGTGCCAGCAGCGTGGGTTGGACAGTCACCGGGGAGCTGTTTTTT.

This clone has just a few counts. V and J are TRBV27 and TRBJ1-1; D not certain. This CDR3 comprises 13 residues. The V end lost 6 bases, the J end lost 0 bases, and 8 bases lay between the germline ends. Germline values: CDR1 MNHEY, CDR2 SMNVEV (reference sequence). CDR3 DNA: TGTGCCAGCAGCCCTCATATGAACACTGAAGCTTTCTTT. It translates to CASSPHMNTEAFF.

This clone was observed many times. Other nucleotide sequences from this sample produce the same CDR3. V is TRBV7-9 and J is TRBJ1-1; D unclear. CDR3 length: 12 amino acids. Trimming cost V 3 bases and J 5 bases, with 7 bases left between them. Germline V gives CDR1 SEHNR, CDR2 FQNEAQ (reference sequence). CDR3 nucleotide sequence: TGTGCCAGCAGCTTGTTCAGTACTGAAGCTTTCTTT. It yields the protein CASSLFSTEAFF. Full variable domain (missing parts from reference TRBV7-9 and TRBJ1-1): DTGVSQNPRHKITKRGQNVTFRCDPISEHNRLYWYRQTLGQGPEFLTYFQNEAQLEKSRLLSDRFSAERPKGSFSTLEIQRTEQGDSAMYLCASSLFSTEAFFGQGTRLTVV.

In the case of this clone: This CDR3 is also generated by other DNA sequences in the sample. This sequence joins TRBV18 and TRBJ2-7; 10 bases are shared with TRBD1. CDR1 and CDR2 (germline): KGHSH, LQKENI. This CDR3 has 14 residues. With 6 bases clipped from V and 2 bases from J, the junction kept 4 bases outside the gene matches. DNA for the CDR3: TGTGCCAGCTCCCCCGGACAGGGGGCCTACGAGCAGTACTTC. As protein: CASSPGQGAYEQYF.